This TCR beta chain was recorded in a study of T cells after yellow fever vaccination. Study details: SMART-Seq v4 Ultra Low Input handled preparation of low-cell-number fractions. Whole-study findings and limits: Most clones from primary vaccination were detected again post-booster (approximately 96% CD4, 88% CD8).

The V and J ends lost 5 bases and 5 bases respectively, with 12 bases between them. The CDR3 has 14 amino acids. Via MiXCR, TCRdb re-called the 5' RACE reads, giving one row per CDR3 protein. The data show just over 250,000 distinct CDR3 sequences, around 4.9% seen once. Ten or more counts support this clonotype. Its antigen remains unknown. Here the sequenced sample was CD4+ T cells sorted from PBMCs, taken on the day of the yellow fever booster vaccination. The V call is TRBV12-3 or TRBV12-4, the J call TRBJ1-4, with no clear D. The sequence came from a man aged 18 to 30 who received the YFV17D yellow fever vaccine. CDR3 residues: CASSTLRQNEKLFF. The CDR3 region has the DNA TGTGCCAGCAGTACCCTACGGCAGAATGAAAAACTGTTTTTT.